This entry concerns a single TCR beta chain. Its antigen is currently unknown. The PCR used 60 Vbeta and 13 Jbeta primers. The data were produced by immunoSEQ multiplex PCR, yet TCRdb's version contains in-frame clones alone and is incomplete. Among 150,000 to 200,000 clones listed, roughly 80% were seen once. The germline V gene encodes CDR1 SGHTA and CDR2 FQGNSA. The length of the CDR3 is 15 residues. J was trimmed by 8 bases and V by 5 bases; bases with no gene match: 11. The data were obtained in a study of cytomegalovirus exposure and HLA in healthy donors. Findings of the study overall: Donors belonging to an Asian-associated ancestry cluster reportedly showed fewer N-insertions in productive TCRs than the 666-donor mean, according to what a later analysis found. In a later analysis, specific HLA alleles were associated with about 18,000 TCR beta sequences at a 0.05 false discovery rate. As a later analysis showed, several of the most significant clusters appeared to be linked to common viral pathogens.

The receptor was derived from a girl under 18 in good health and CMV-seropositive. The sequencing sample was made of PBMCs. The chain carries TRBV7-2 and TRBJ1-4; 7 positions agree with TRBD1. CDR3 coding DNA: TGTGCCAGCAGCGTAGGCCACAGGGGAGGCGAAAAACTGTTTTTT. It translates to CASSVGHRGGEKLFF.